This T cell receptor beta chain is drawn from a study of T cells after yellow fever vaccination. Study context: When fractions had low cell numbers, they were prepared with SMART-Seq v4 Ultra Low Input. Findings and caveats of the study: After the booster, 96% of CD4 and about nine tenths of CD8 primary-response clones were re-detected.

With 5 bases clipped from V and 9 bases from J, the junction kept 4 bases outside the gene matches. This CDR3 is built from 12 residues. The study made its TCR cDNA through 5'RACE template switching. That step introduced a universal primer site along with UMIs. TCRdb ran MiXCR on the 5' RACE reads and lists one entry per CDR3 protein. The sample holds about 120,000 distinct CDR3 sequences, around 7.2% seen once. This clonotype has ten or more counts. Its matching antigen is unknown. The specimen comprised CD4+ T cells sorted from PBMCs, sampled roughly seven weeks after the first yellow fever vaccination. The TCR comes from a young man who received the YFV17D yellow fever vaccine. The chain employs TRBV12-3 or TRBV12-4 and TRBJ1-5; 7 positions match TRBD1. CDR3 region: CASSPQGGPQHF. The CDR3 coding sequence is TGTGCCAGCAGTCCCCAGGGGGGGCCCCAGCATTTT.